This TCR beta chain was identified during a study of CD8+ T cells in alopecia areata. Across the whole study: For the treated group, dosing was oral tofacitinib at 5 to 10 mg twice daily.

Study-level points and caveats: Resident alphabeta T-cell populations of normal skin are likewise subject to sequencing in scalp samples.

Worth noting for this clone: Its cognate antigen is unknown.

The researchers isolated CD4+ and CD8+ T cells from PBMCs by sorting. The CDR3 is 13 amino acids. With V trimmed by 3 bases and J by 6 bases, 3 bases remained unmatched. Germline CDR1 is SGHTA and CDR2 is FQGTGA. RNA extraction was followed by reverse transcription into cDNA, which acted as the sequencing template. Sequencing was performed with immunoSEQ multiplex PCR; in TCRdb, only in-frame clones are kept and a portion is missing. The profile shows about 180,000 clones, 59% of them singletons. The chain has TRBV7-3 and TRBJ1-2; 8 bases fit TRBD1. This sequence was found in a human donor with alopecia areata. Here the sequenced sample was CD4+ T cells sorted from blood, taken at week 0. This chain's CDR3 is CASSFTGGNGYTF. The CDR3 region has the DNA TGTGCCAGCAGCTTCACAGGGGGAAATGGCTACACCTTC.